These 11 T cell receptor beta chains share one sample of origin, sequenced in a study of T cell responses to AZD1222 COVID-19 vaccine. The data were produced by immunoSEQ multiplex PCR, yet TCRdb's version contains in-frame clones alone and is incomplete. Of 120,000 or so clones in the sample, under 95% were seen once. The source material was peripheral blood, sampled on day 0 of AZD1222 vaccination. All receptors derive from an adult in good health.

This chain joins TRBV18 and TRBJ2-3; D possibly uses TRBD1 or TRBD2 (5 bases each). The CDR3 spans 14 residues. The V end was cut by 3 bases, the J end by 1 base, with 8 bases between. Germline values: CDR1 KGHSH, CDR2 LQKENI. As DNA, the CDR3 is TGTGCCAGCTCACCCTCGGGACGCACAGATACGCAGTATTTT. Its protein product is CASSPSGRTDTQYF.

This chain joins TRBV7-8 and TRBJ1-1; the match to TRBD1 covers 9 bases. The CDR3 contains 15 residues. J was trimmed by 5 bases and V by 5 bases; bases with no gene match: 9. CDR1 is SGHVS, CDR2 FQNEAQ, per germline. CDR3 in amino acids: CASSKETGGKTEAFF. The CDR3 DNA follows: TGTGCCAGCAGCAAGGAGACAGGGGGGAAGACTGAAGCTTTCTTT.

The chain is built from TRBV3-1 (or the pseudogene TRBV3-2) and TRBJ1-6; 11 positions agree with TRBD1. With V trimmed by 4 bases and J by 9 bases, 2 bases remained unmatched. The germline CDR1 and CDR2 sequences are LGHDT and YNNKEL (reference sequence). The CDR3 spans 14 residues. The CDR3 region is CASSRGQGVSPLHF. The CDR3 DNA reads as TGTGCCAGCAGCCGGGGACAGGGGGTTTCACCCCTCCACTTT.

V is TRBV28 and J is TRBJ1-5; 8 bases line up with TRBD1. V lost 6 bases to trimming and J lost 2 bases; unmatched junction nucleotides: 3. Germline V gene data show CDR1 as MDHEN and CDR2 as SYDVKM. This CDR3 has 14 amino acids. The CDR3 coding sequence is TGTGCCAGCAGCTCAGGGGGCCGCAATCAGCCCCAGCATTTT. Translated: CASSSGGRNQPQHF. Filled out from reference TRBV28 and TRBJ1-5, the complete variable domain reads DVKVTQSSRYLVKRTGEKVFLECVQDMDHENMFWYRQDPGLGLRLIYFSYDVKMKEKGDIPEGYSVSREKKERFSLILESASTNQTSMYLCASSSGGRNQPQHFGDGTRLSIL.

The genes are TRBV28 and TRBJ2-1; 11 bases match TRBD2. Germline V CDR1 and CDR2: MDHEN, SYDVKM. CDR3 size: 18 residues. J gave up 4 bases and V 6 bases, and 14 bases lay outside the gene matches. In nucleotides, the CDR3 is TGTGCCAGCAGCCCCCCCCCTTTTAGCGGGAGGGGGTACAATGAGCAGTTCTTC. Protein product: CASSPPPFSGRGYNEQFF.

V is TRBV7-3 and J is TRBJ1-5; 8 bases match TRBD1. J gave up 6 bases and V 5 bases, and 9 bases lay outside the gene matches. CDR3 size: 15 residues. In germline, CDR1 is SGHTA, CDR2 FQGTGA. CDR3 protein: CASSAPTGEFQPQHF. CDR3 DNA sequence: TGTGCCAGCAGCGCCCCGACAGGGGAATTTCAGCCCCAGCATTTT.

The gene calls are TRBV11-2 and TRBJ2-1, with TRBD1 matching 7 bases. V shed 3 bases and J 4 bases; nucleotides not matched to a gene: 9. CDR1 is SGHAT and CDR2 is FQNNGV in the germline V gene. The CDR3 totals 16 residues. The CDR3 protein is CASSFAPGTEYNEQFF. Here the CDR3 DNA reads TGTGCCAGCAGCTTCGCCCCCGGGACAGAGTACAATGAGCAGTTCTTC.

The CDR3, as DNA: TGTGCCTGGAGTGTACATCCTGAAGCTTTCTTT. This translates into CAWSVHPEAFF. This chain connects TRBV30 to TRBJ1-1; no definite D call. The CDR3 is 11 amino acids. With 0 bases removed from V and 6 bases from J, the gap between germline ends came to 5 bases. Germline V gene lookup returns CDR1 GTSNPN and CDR2 SVGIG (reference sequence).

This clone was seen a handful of times. In DNA form, the CDR3 reads TGCGCCAGCAGCCCGCACACAGGGGCCACCGGGGAGCTGTTTTTT. Amino acid sequence: CASSPHTGATGELFF. The chain combines TRBV5-1 with TRBJ2-2; 7 bases fit TRBD1. Germline CDR1 and CDR2: SGHRS and YFSETQ. The length of the CDR3 is 15 residues. Losses at the gene ends were 4 bases for V and 4 bases for J; bases not matched to a gene: 7.

The rearrangement joins TRBV30 to TRBJ2-7, with no clear D. Germline CDR1 and CDR2: GTSNPN and SVGIG (reference sequence). Trimming shortened V by 2 bases and J by 6 bases, and 11 bases separated the two germline ends. This CDR3 contains 12 residues. The chain's CDR3 is CAWSSYVAEQYF. In nucleotides, the CDR3 is TGTGCCTGGAGTTCCTACGTTGCCGAGCAGTACTTC.

The chain couples TRBV5-1 to TRBJ2-1; tentatively, D is TRBD1 (5 bases). This CDR3 region has 15 residues. Trimming left V 0 bases short and J 6 bases short, with 13 bases between. Germline CDR1 reads SGHRS; CDR2 reads YFSETQ. In nucleotides, the CDR3 is TGCGCCAGCAGCTTGGCAGTCCTTAGGGGCAATGAGCAGTTCTTC. Encoded protein: CASSLAVLRGNEQFF. The variable domain in full, completed from reference TRBV5-1 and TRBJ2-1, reads KAGVTQTPRYLIKTRGQQVTLSCSPISGHRSVSWYQQTPGQGLQFLFEYFSETQRNKGNFPGRFSGRQFSNSRSEMNVSTLELGDSALYLCASSLAVLRGNEQFFGPGTRLTVL.